This is a list of T cell receptor beta chains from one sample in a study of patients and donors after allogeneic stem cell transplantation. TCRdb passed the RT-PCR reads through MiXCR, listing each CDR3 protein once. This repertoire shows fewer than 500,000 distinct CDR3 sequences, 16% found once; its top ten account for about 7%. Material: blood, either unsorted or a sorted T cell fraction (not recorded which). The receptors were gathered from a human donor who was either an allogeneic HSCT recipient or a stem cell or donor lymphocyte infusion donor (not recorded which). It is not recorded whose cells these are; they may come from a transplant donor. Both conserved end residues are part of each CDR3. Each record gives: clone size, D gene, CDR3 length, J gene, V gene, CDR3 DNA, CDR3 protein. D genes are given only for firm matches. A clone size is listed for some rows: how often the clone was seen (once, few, many), or a class if it is expanded.

. | . | 14 | TRBJ2-7 | TRBV2 | TGTGCCAGCAGTAACGACCCCAGGCTGTCCGAGCAGCACTTC | CASSNDPRLSEQHF
few | . | 16 | TRBJ1-5 | TRBV7-2 | TGTGCCAGCAGCCTCGGGCAGGGTAGTAGCAATCAGCCCCAGCATTTT | CASSLGQGSSNQPQHF
few | . | 14 | TRBJ1-3 | TRBV20-1 | TGCAGTGCTAGAGTCGGCAGTTTATTGGGCACCATATATTTT | CSARVGSLLGTIYF
. | . | 17 | TRBJ1-1 | TRBV6-2/TRBV6-3 | TGTGCCAGCAGTTACCTGAGGACGGTAGGAGGGAACACTGAAGCTTTCTTT | CASSYLRTVGGNTEAFF
. | TRBD2 | 16 | TRBJ2-7 | TRBV27 | TGTGCCAGCAGTCGGCCCTCTAGCGGGAGGGCCTACGAGCAGTACTTC | CASSRPSSGRAYEQYF
. | TRBD1 | 19 | TRBJ1-6 | TRBV18 | TGTGCCAGCTCCCCTCTCCCTGGACAGGGAGGAGGTTATAATTCACCCCTCCACTTT | CASSPLPGQGGGYNSPLHF
. | . | 14 | TRBJ2-3 | TRBV11-3 | TGTGCCAGCGGACTACAGGGGATCGCAGATACGCAGTATTTT | CASGLQGIADTQYF
many | . | 13 | TRBJ1-3 | TRBV12-3/TRBV12-4 | TGTGCCAGCAGCATAATTCGTGGAAACACCATATATTTT | CASSIIRGNTIYF
. | TRBD1 | 12 | TRBJ2-7 | TRBV29-1 | TGCAGTGGGGGGACAGGGGTTTACGAGCAGTACTTC | CSGGTGVYEQYF
. | TRBD1 | 16 | TRBJ1-4 | TRBV7-2 | TGTGCCAGCAGTCGGGACAGTCTTGCAACTAATGAAAAACTGTTTTTT | CASSRDSLATNEKLFF